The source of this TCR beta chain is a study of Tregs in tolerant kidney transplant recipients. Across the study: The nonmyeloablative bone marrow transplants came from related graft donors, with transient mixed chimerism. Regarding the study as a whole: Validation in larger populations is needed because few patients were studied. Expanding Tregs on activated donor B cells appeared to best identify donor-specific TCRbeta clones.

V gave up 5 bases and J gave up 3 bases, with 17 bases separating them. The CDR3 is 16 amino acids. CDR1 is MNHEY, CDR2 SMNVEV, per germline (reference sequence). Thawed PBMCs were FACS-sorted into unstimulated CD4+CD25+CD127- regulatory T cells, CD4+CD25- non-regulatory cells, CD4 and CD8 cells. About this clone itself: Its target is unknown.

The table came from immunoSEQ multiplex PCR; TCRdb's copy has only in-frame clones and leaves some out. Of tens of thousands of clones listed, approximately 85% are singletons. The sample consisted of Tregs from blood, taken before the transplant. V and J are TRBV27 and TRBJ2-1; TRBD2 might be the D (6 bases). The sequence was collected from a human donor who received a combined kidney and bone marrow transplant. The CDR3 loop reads CASSPAGKGIYNEQFF. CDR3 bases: TGTGCCAGCAGTCCGGCGGGAAAGGGAATCTACAATGAGCAGTTCTTC.